This passage covers 29 T cell receptor beta chains from one sample sequenced in a study of T cells after yellow fever vaccination. TCRdb itself ran the 5' RACE reads through MiXCR, one entry per CDR3 protein. The profile shows some 300,000 distinct CDR3 sequences, around 10% of them singletons. The sample consisted of CD4+ T cells sorted from PBMCs, taken 45 days after the yellow fever booster vaccination. The receptors shown here come from a man in his late teens or twenties who received the YFV17D yellow fever vaccine.

V usage is TRBV20-1 and J usage is TRBJ2-1; 8 bases match TRBD1. Trimming took 5 bases from V and 0 from J; bases not matched to a gene: 6. CDR1 and CDR2 from the germline V gene are DFQATT and SNEGSKA (reference sequence). The CDR3 sequence is 15 residues long. CDR3 loop: CSAERTGISYNEQFF. The DNA for the CDR3 is TGCAGTGCTGAAAGGACAGGGATCTCCTACAATGAGCAGTTCTTC.

This chain uses TRBV5-1 with TRBJ2-5, with unresolved D. Germline CDR1 is SGHRS and CDR2 is YFSETQ. The CDR3 length is 11 residues. Deletions cut 8 bases from V and 5 bases from J, with 10 bases between. CDR3 nucleotides: TGCGCCAGGGCCGAGACGGAGACCCAGTACTTC. This codes for CARAETETQYF.

A few counts support this clonotype. This chain uses TRBV6-1 with TRBJ1-6; D is unresolved. Germline CDR1 and CDR2: MNHNS and SASEGT. This CDR3 is 13 amino acids long. The CDR3 loop reads CGHRGREYSPLHF. As DNA, the CDR3 is TGTGGACACCGTGGCCGCGAGTACTCACCCCTCCACTTT.

There are a few counts of this clonotype. The genes are TRBV7-2 and TRBJ2-7; 7 nucleotides align to TRBD1. V was pared by 4 bases and J by 0 bases, with 6 bases of the junction left unmatched. Per the germline V gene, CDR1 is SGHTA and CDR2 is FQGNSA. The CDR3 extends over 15 amino acids. The CDR3 protein is CASSYTGVGSYEQYV. CDR3 coding DNA: TGTGCCAGCAGCTACACAGGGGTAGGCTCCTACGAGCAGTACGTC.

This clonotype was counted between two and nine times. The V gene is TRBV20-1, the J gene TRBJ1-2; D unresolved. V shed 5 bases and J shed 7 bases, with 14 bases lying between them. CDR3 length: 12 residues. Germline CDR1 is DFQATT and CDR2 is SNEGSKA (reference sequence). The CDR3 loop reads CSAPDPEGGYTF. CDR3 nucleotides: TGCAGTGCTCCGGACCCGGAGGGTGGCTACACCTTC.

This clonotype was seen more than once but under ten times. The chain employs TRBV11-2 and TRBJ1-1; weak D call: TRBD1 (6 bases). CDR1 is SGHAT, CDR2 FQNNGV, per germline. Trimming took 1 base from V and 5 from J, leaving 8 bases between them. The CDR3 spans 13 residues. The CDR3 protein is CASSLARGTEAFF. The CDR3 DNA reads as TGTGCCAGCAGCTTAGCAAGGGGGACTGAAGCTTTCTTT.

CDR3 nucleotide sequence: TGTGCCAGCAGCTTGCTCGCCCCCTACGAGCAGTACGTC. Translated: CASSLLAPYEQYV. V and J are TRBV5-5 and TRBJ2-7, with D unresolved. Germline CDR1 reads SGHKS; CDR2 reads YYEKEE (reference sequence). V dropped 1 base and J dropped 2 bases, with 7 bases sitting between them. The CDR3 extends over 13 amino acids.

This chain links TRBV10-1 with TRBJ2-7; 10 bases fit TRBD2. Per the germline V gene, CDR1 is WNHNN and CDR2 is SYGVQD (reference sequence). V dropped 9 bases and J dropped 4; count of bases not matched to a gene: 6. This CDR3 comprises 13 residues. CDR3 in amino acids: CASALAGGYEQYF. CDR3 coding DNA: TGCGCCAGTGCCTTAGCGGGGGGATACGAGCAGTACTTC.

This clonotype was seen only a few times. J is TRBJ2-7 and V is TRBV28; perhaps TRBD1 as D (6 bases). The CDR3 runs 14 residues. With 5 bases removed from V and 8 bases from J, the gap between germline ends came to 19 bases. Looked up from germline, CDR1 is MDHEN and CDR2 is SYDVKM. CDR3 loop: CASSISQGVPKQYV. The CDR3, as DNA: TGTGCCAGCAGTATTTCACAGGGAGTTCCGAAGCAGTACGTC.

This clonotype was found a few times. The chain uses TRBV18 and TRBJ1-3; D unclear. The V gene's germline CDR1 is KGHSH and CDR2 LQKENI. The CDR3 spans 16 residues. With 2 bases removed from V and 4 bases from J, the gap between germline ends came to 15 bases. CDR3 DNA sequence: TGTGCCAGCTCACCATCCATCAGTGTCCGCGGAAACACCATATATTTT. Translated: CASSPSISVRGNTIYF.

This chain joins TRBV28 and TRBJ2-5, with D hard to call. The V gene lost 3 bases and the J gene lost 4 bases, with 15 bases spanning the gap. Per the germline V gene, CDR1 is MDHEN and CDR2 is SYDVKM. CDR3 length: 15 residues. CDR3 protein: CASSFGRSYRETQYF. The CDR3, as DNA: TGTGCCAGCAGTTTCGGCAGAAGCTATCGAGAGACCCAGTACTTC.

The table lists this clonotype with a few counts. CDR3 nucleotides: TGCGCCAGCAGCGAACAGGGCCTGACCTACGAGCAGTACTTC. It is translated as CASSEQGLTYEQYF. J is TRBJ2-7 and V is TRBV5-1, with D possibly TRBD1 on 6 matching bases. This CDR3 is built from 14 residues. Trimming shortened V by 4 bases and J by 2 bases, and 13 bases separated the two germline ends. Germline lookup yields CDR1 SGHRS and CDR2 YFSETQ.

The V call is TRBV20-1, the J call TRBJ2-3; TRBD2 matches 11 bases. V lost 6 bases, J lost 2 bases, and 4 bases stayed unmatched. The CDR3 extends over 14 amino acids. Germline assignment: CDR1 DFQATT and CDR2 SNEGSKA (reference sequence). As DNA, the CDR3 is TGCAGTGCCACTAGCGGGGGATTCACAGATACGCAGTATTTT. This sequence encodes CSATSGGFTDTQYF.

This clonotype was counted between two and nine times. The rearrangement uses TRBV20-1 and TRBJ1-6; 9 bases agree with TRBD1. CDR1 DFQATT and CDR2 SNEGSKA come from the germline V gene (reference sequence). The J segment lost 16 bases and the V segment lost 0 bases, leaving 4 bases of the junction unmatched. This CDR3 contains 12 residues. The DNA for the CDR3 is TGCAGTGCTAGAGACCGGGACAGGGCTCTCCACTTT. Translated, it gives CSARDRDRALHF.

V gene TRBV12-3 or TRBV12-4 combines with J gene TRBJ2-3, with D possibly matching TRBD1 (6 bases). Trimming stripped 3 bases from V and 9 bases from J, with 13 bases between. This CDR3 is built from 13 residues. The CDR3: CASSFEGERTQYF. CDR3 DNA sequence: TGTGCCAGCAGTTTCGAGGGGGAAAGAACGCAGTATTTT.

In this sample, this clonotype turned up a few times. The chain recombines TRBV7-9 with TRBJ1-1, with a weak D call TRBD1 (6 bases). The CDR3 extends over 15 amino acids. The V gene lost 4 bases and the J gene lost 5 bases, with 17 bases spanning the gap. Per germline, CDR1 SEHNR and CDR2 FQNEAQ (reference sequence). The CDR3 region is CASSSGGGRVTEAFF. In DNA, the CDR3 is TGTGCCAGCAGCTCCGGGGGGGGCCGGGTTACTGAAGCTTTCTTT.

The chain carries TRBV7-9 and TRBJ2-5, with D uncertain. This CDR3 spans 15 amino acids. CDR1 is SEHNR and CDR2 is FQNEAQ in the germline V gene (reference sequence). Trimming left V 3 bases short and J 2 bases short, with 13 bases between. The CDR3 region has the DNA TGTGCCAGCAGCTTTGCAGCTCCGGATCAAGAGACCCAGTACTTC. Translated: CASSFAAPDQETQYF.

The chain carries TRBV6-2 or TRBV6-3 and TRBJ1-2, with D maybe TRBD1 (6 bases). The CDR3 is made up of 14 amino acids. Trimming shortened V by 5 bases and J by 6 bases, and 16 bases separated the two germline ends. Germline-derived CDR1 and CDR2 are MNHEY and SVGEGT. CDR3 coding DNA: TGTGCCAGCAGTATACAACAGGGAATGGATGGCTACACCTTC. It yields the protein CASSIQQGMDGYTF.

The CDR3 DNA reads as TGTGCCAGCAGTGCCCACGGAGGATACGAGCAGTACTTC. Translation gives CASSAHGGYEQYF. The rearrangement joins TRBV25-1 to TRBJ2-7; D is possibly TRBD2 (5 bases). Trimming stripped 4 bases from V and 4 bases from J, with 11 bases between. The CDR3 is 13 amino acids. Germline-derived CDR1 and CDR2 are MGHDK and SYGVNS.

The chain is built from TRBV30 and TRBJ1-2; a weak D match, TRBD1 (5 bases). CDR3 length: 13 residues. Trimming removed 2 bases from V and 8 bases from J, with 15 bases in between. The germline V gene has CDR1 GTSNPN and CDR2 SVGIG (reference sequence). This chain's CDR3 is CAWSPGGTVGYTF. CDR3 sequence (DNA): TGTGCCTGGAGTCCCGGGGGAACCGTGGGCTACACCTTC.

DNA for the CDR3: TGTGCCAGCGGCCGAAGACAGGGCAATCAGCCCCAGCATTTT. It yields the protein CASGRRQGNQPQHF. The chain is built from TRBV2 and TRBJ1-5; weak D call: TRBD1 (6 bases). CDR3 length equals 14 residues. Germline CDR1 is SNHLY and CDR2 is FYNNEI. Trimming took 8 bases from V and 2 from J, leaving 13 bases between them.

This clonotype was detected a few times. This chain links TRBV27 with TRBJ1-2; 7 bases are shared with TRBD1. V dropped 4 bases and J dropped 7; count of bases not matched to a gene: 21. Germline V gene sequence: CDR1 MNHEY, CDR2 SMNVEV (reference sequence). This CDR3 has 18 amino acids. CDR3: CASSSRPYTGEGAFGYTF. CDR3 bases: TGTGCCAGCAGTTCCCGACCTTACACAGGGGAGGGGGCCTTTGGCTACACCTTC.

The chain has TRBV6-9 and TRBJ2-5; 7 bases agree with TRBD2. Germline V gene data show CDR1 as MNHGY and CDR2 as SVAAGI. V shed 7 bases, J shed 5 bases, and the junction held 19 bases outside the gene matches. This CDR3 has 17 residues. This CDR3 reads CASTVGRSSGRSETQYF. The CDR3 bases are TGTGCCAGCACGGTGGGCCGAAGTAGCGGGCGGTCGGAGACCCAGTACTTC.

In this sample, this clonotype turned up a few times. The V gene is TRBV7-2, the J gene TRBJ2-5; D is perhaps TRBD1 (6 bases). CDR1 and CDR2 (germline): SGHTA, FQGNSA. This CDR3 comprises 17 residues. V dropped 1 base and J dropped 4 bases, with 19 bases sitting between them. CDR3 nucleotide sequence: TGTGCCAGCAGCTTAGGTTTCCGGGACACGAGGGGAGAGACCCAGTACTTC. It yields the protein CASSLGFRDTRGETQYF.

The rearrangement uses TRBV25-1 and TRBJ2-2; D remains ambiguous. V lost 3 bases, J lost 4 bases, and 12 bases lay in between. The CDR3 loop spans 15 amino acids. CDR1 and CDR2 (germline): MGHDK, SYGVNS. CDR3 sequence reads: CASSDHSGGTGELFF. As DNA, the CDR3 is TGTGCCAGCAGTGATCATTCGGGCGGCACCGGGGAGCTGTTTTTT.

V usage is TRBV30 and J usage is TRBJ2-3, with D hard to call. The CDR3 is 10 amino acids. V shed 2 bases and J shed 6 bases, with 3 bases lying between them. Looked up from germline, CDR1 is GTSNPN and CDR2 is SVGIG (reference sequence). In nucleotides, the CDR3 is TGTGCCTGGAGTATCGATACGCAGTATTTT. This gives the protein CAWSIDTQYF.

This chain uses TRBV12-3 or TRBV12-4 with TRBJ2-7, with 8 nucleotides matching TRBD1. The V gene end was trimmed by 4 bases and the J gene end by 3 bases; junction bases not matched to a gene: 8. This CDR3 has 15 residues. The CDR3 region has the DNA TGTGCCAGCAGTTCGGGACAGGCAACCTTCTACGAGCAGTACTTC. Encoded protein: CASSSGQATFYEQYF.

Only a few counts were recorded for this clonotype. V is TRBV7-2 and J is TRBJ1-1; D is unresolved. From germline, CDR1 is SGHTA and CDR2 FQGNSA. The V gene lost 2 bases and the J gene lost 8 bases, with 12 bases spanning the gap. The CDR3 sequence is 13 residues long. Here the CDR3 DNA reads TGTGCCAGCAGCTTACTCGCCGAAGGCGAAGCTTTCTTT. This sequence encodes CASSLLAEGEAFF.

This clonotype was seen many times. The rearrangement joins TRBV5-1 to TRBJ1-5, with D perhaps matching TRBD1 (6 bases). There are 15 residues in the CDR3. Trimming left V 0 bases short and J 1 base short, with 8 bases between. Germline assignment: CDR1 SGHRS and CDR2 YFSETQ. CDR3: CASSLGQGSNQPQHF. CDR3 coding DNA: TGCGCCAGCAGCTTGGGGCAGGGGAGCAATCAGCCCCAGCATTTT.